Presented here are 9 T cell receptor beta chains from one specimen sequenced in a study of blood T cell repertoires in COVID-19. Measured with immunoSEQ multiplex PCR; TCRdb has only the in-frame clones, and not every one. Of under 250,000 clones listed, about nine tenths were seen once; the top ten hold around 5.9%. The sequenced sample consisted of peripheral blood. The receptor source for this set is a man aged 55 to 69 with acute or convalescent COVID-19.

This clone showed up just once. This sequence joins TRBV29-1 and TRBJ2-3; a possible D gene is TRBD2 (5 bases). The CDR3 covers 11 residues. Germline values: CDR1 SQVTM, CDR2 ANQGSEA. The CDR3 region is CAGAVTDTQYF. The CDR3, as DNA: TGCGCCGGAGCGGTCACAGATACGCAGTATTTT.

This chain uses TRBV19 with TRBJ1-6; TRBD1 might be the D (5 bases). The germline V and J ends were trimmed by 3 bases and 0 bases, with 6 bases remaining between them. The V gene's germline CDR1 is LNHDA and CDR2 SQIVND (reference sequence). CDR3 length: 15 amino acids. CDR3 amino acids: CASSIGGSYNSPLHF. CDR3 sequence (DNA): TGTGCCAGTAGTATCGGGGGCTCCTATAATTCACCCCTCCACTTT.

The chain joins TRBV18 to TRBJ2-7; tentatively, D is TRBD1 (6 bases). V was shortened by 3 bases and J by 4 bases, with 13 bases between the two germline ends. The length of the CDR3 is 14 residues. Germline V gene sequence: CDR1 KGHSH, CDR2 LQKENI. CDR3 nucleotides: TGTGCCAGCTCACCGAGGGACATGGGTTACGAGCAGTACTTC. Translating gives CASSPRDMGYEQYF. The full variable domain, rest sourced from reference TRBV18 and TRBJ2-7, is NAGVMQNPRHLVRRRGQEARLRCSPMKGHSHVYWYRQLPEEGLKFMVYLQKENIIDESGMPKERFSAEFPKEGPSILRIQQVVRGDSAAYFCASSPRDMGYEQYFGPGTRLTVT.

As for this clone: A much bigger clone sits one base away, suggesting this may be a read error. CDR3 sequence reads: CASSPDSYQPQHF. The CDR3 bases are TGTGCCAGCAGTCCCGACAGTTATCAGCCCCAGCATTTT. The V and J genes are TRBV28 and TRBJ1-5, with D possibly matching TRBD1 (5 bases). V was trimmed by 5 bases and J by 5 bases, leaving 10 bases between them. This CDR3 spans 13 amino acids. Germline lookup yields CDR1 MDHEN and CDR2 SYDVKM. Filled out from reference TRBV28 and TRBJ1-5, the complete variable domain reads DVKVTQSSRYLVKRTGEKVFLECVQDMDHENMFWYRQDPGLGLRLIYFSYDVKMKEKGDIPEGYSVSREKKERFSLILESASTNQTSMYLCASSPDSYQPQHFGDGTRLSIL.

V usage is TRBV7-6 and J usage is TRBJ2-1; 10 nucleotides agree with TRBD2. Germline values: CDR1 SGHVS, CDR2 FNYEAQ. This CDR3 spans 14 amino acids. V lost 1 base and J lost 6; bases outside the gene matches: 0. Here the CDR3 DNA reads TGTGCCAGCAGCTTAGTAGCGGGAGGCAATGAGCAGTTCTTC. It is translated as CASSLVAGGNEQFF.

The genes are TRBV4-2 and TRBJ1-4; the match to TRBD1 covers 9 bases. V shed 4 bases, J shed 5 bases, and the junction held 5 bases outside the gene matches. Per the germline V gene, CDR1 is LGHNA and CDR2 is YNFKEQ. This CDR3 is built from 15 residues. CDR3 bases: TGTGCCAGCAGCCCGTGGGACAGGGAAAATGAAAAACTGTTTTTT. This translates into CASSPWDRENEKLFF.

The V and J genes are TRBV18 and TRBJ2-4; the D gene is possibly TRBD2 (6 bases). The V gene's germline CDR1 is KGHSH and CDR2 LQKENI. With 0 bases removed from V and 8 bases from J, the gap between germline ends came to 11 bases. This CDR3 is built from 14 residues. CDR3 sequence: CASSPPAGLDIQYF. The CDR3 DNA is TGTGCCAGCTCACCACCGGCGGGATTAGACATTCAGTACTTC.

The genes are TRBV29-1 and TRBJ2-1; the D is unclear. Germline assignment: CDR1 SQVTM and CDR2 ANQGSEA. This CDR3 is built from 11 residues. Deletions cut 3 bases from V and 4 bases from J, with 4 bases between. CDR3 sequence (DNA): TGCAGCGTTGAGACATACAATGAGCAGTTCTTC. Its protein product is CSVETYNEQFF.

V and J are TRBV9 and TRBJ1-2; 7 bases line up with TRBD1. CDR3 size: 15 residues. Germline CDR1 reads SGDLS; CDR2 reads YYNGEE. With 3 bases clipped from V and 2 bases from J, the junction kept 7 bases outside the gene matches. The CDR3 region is CASSANLQGNYGYTF. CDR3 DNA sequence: TGTGCCAGCAGCGCGAATTTACAGGGGAACTATGGCTACACCTTC. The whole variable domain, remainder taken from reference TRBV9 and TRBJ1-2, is DSGVTQTPKHLITATGQRVTLRCSPRSGDLSVYWYQQSLDQGLQFLIQYYNGEERAKGNILERFSAQQFPDLHSELNLSSLELGDSALYFCASSANLQGNYGYTFGSGTRLTVV.